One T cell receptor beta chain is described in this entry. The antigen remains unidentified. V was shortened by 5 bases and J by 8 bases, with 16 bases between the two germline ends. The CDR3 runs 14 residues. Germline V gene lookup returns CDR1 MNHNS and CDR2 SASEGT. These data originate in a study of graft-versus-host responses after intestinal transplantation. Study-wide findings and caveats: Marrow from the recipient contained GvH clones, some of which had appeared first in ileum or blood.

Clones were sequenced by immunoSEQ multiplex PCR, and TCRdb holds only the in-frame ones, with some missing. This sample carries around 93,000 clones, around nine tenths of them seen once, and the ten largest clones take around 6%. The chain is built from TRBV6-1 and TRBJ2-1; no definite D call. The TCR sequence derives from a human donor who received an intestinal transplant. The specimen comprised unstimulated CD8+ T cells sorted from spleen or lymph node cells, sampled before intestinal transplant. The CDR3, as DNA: TGTGCCAGCAGTATTTGGGTTGCCATCCATGAGCAGTTCTTC. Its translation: CASSIWVAIHEQFF.